Below, one TCR beta chain is given with its context. Its specificity is not known. The repertoire was sequenced with immunoSEQ multiplex PCR; TCRdb's copy has only in-frame clones and lacks some. This table has tens of thousands of clones, around 90% appearing once. This record belongs to a study of cytomegalovirus exposure and HLA in healthy donors. Study-wide points: A later analysis found first-cohort TCR clusters tended to co-occur in the 90 to 150 validation repertoires. There were some public TCRs occurring in many donors, but most TCR sequences were rare. A few of the chains that were CMV-associated were confirmed in vitro to be specific for CMV antigens. Reported performance of the classifier showed diagnosis of cytomegalovirus status with high specificity and sensitivity.

The J segment lost 4 bases and the V segment lost 2 bases, leaving 15 bases of the junction unmatched. From germline, CDR1 is LGHNA and CDR2 YSLEER. The CDR3 is made up of 18 amino acids. The sequenced material came from PBMCs. The receptor's source is a man between 18 and 35 years old in good health and CMV-seronegative. The V and J genes are TRBV4-3 and TRBJ2-3, with 7 bases identical to TRBD2. CDR3 bases: TGCGCCAGCAGCCAAAAAAGGTTTGCGGCGGGAGTCGCAGATACGCAGTATTTT. Its translation is CASSQKRFAAGVADTQYF.